This paragraph reports one TCR beta chain. Germline CDR1 ENHRY, CDR2 SYGVKD. The CDR3 is made up of 16 amino acids. J was trimmed by 5 bases and V by 6 bases; bases with no gene match: 5. These data come from a study of T cell responses to AZD1222 COVID-19 vaccine. Data came from immunoSEQ multiplex PCR; TCRdb stores just in-frame clones and leaves some out. The data show 97,000 or so clones, around 87% seen once. The source of this sequence is an adult in good health. Sequencing used peripheral blood, obtained on day 0 of AZD1222 vaccination. The chain combines TRBV10-3 with TRBJ2-3, with 16 bases fitting TRBD2. CDR3 residues: CAIREGLAGGQDTQYF. The CDR3, as DNA: TGTGCCATCAGGGAGGGACTAGCGGGAGGGCAAGATACGCAGTATTTT.